The clone carrying this T cell receptor beta chain was observed at least ten times. Antigen specificity is unknown. The sample comes from a study of T cell repertoires in cytomegalovirus infection. Study-wide results and limits: Ex vivo responses were dominated by HLA-C-restricted CMV-specific TCR beta clonotypes.

In TCRdb, the reads were re-called with MiXCR into one record per CDR3 protein. The data hold around 95,000 distinct CDR3 sequences, with 29% observed a single time. Sequencing was performed on CD8+ T cells from cultured PBMCs, taken from culture after CMV antigen stimulation. This TCR was recovered from a human donor in good health (CMV status not recorded). Some clones in this sample may be carry-over from other donors' samples.

The CDR3 region is CASSFLAGVSTDTQYF. CDR3 in DNA: TGTGCCAGCAGCTTCCTAGCGGGGGTTAGCACAGATACGCAGTATTTT. This chain uses TRBV11-2 with TRBJ2-3; 10 bases match TRBD2. CDR3 length: 16 amino acids. V dropped 3 bases and J dropped 0; count of bases not matched to a gene: 3. Germline CDR1 SGHAT, CDR2 FQNNGV.